This TCR beta chain comes out of a study of T cell responses to AZD1222 COVID-19 vaccine. Findings and caveats of the study: Donor demographics were predominantly white British with a female majority; clonal diversity may be underestimated. Recipients of two AZD1222 doses showed rising Spike-specific TCR breadth and depth.

The ends lost 5 bases at V and 4 bases at J; junction bases unmatched: 3. The CDR3 runs to 13 residues. CDR1 and CDR2 (germline): SGHDT, YYEEEE. A note on this clone: No antigen is known for it.

The table came from immunoSEQ multiplex PCR; TCRdb's copy has only in-frame clones and leaves some out. The sample contains about 150,000 clones, over 85% of which appear only once. Timing groups of about 4 and about 12 weeks for second doses were pooled. The rearrangement uses TRBV5-6 and TRBJ1-1; the match to TRBD1 covers 9 bases. The clonotype originates from an adult who received the AZD1222 COVID-19 vaccine. Material: peripheral blood, obtained 28 days after the second AZD1222 dose. The CDR3 spells CASSRTGATEAFF. The CDR3 DNA reads TGTGCCAGCAGTCGGACAGGGGCCACTGAAGCTTTCTTT.